The 29 T cell receptor beta chains given below trace back to one sample, sequenced in a study of T-cell memory formation after mild COVID-19. TCRdb processed the 5' RACE reads anew with MiXCR; each CDR3 protein has one entry. The profile shows around 310,000 distinct CDR3 sequences, 20% to 25% of them singletons. The specimen was PBMCs or a T cell subset sorted from them (not recorded which). These TCRs come from a man aged 18-30 years who had mild COVID-19 (a few samples of this study predate the infection). Cell type and time point are not known.

This rearrangement joins TRBV2 to TRBJ2-2; 11 bases align to TRBD2. CDR1 and CDR2 (germline): SNHLY, FYNNEI. Unmatched junction bases numbered 10, after V lost 6 bases and J lost 7 bases. The length of the CDR3 is 16 residues. The DNA of the CDR3 is TGTGCCAGCAGACAAACCGGGACTAGCGGTAACGGGGAGCTGTTTTTT. Encoded protein: CASRQTGTSGNGELFF.

This clonotype was seen a few times. The chain combines TRBV6-6 with TRBJ2-7; a weak D match, TRBD1 (6 bases). Trimming stripped 5 bases from V and 6 bases from J, with 17 bases between. The CDR3 has 14 residues. The germline V gene has CDR1 MNHNY and CDR2 SVGAGI (reference sequence). CDR3 sequence (DNA): TGTGCCAGCAGTGCAGCACAGGGACCCAGCGAGCAGTACGTC. Translation: CASSAAQGPSEQYV.

This clonotype was detected a few times. J is TRBJ2-1 and V is TRBV6-5; possibly TRBD2 for D (6 bases). Trimming removed 7 bases at V and 0 bases at J, with 34 bases between. The CDR3 has 22 residues. The V gene's germline CDR1 is MNHEY and CDR2 SVGAGI. The CDR3 DNA reads as TGTGCCAGCACCGGACTCACCAGTGGGACGGAGGGTACGCATGCCTCCTACAATGAGCAGTTCTTC. Encoded protein: CASTGLTSGTEGTHASYNEQFF.

The chain links TRBV25-1 to TRBJ2-3, with 8 bases matching TRBD1. Trimming cost V 8 bases and J 2 bases; bases outside gene matches: 9. The germline CDR1 and CDR2 sequences are MGHDK and SYGVNS. This CDR3 has 15 amino acids. CDR3 sequence: CASVFRTGPTDTQYF. DNA of the CDR3: TGTGCCAGCGTATTTAGGACAGGGCCCACAGATACGCAGTATTTT.

The chain links TRBV7-2 to TRBJ2-2; 9 bases map to TRBD1. This CDR3 is 14 amino acids long. Germline CDR1 is SGHTA and CDR2 is FQGNSA. The V gene end was trimmed by 5 bases and the J gene end by 7 bases; junction bases not matched to a gene: 5. The CDR3: CASSPTGGNGELFF. The CDR3 DNA is TGTGCCAGCAGCCCGACAGGGGGTAACGGGGAGCTGTTTTTT.

The gene calls are TRBV7-7 and TRBJ2-3; weak D call: TRBD2 (5 bases). V was trimmed by 5 bases and J by 0 bases, leaving 9 bases between them. This CDR3 comprises 14 residues. Germline V gene lookup returns CDR1 SSHAT and CDR2 FNYEAQ (reference sequence). For the CDR3, the DNA is TGTGCCAGCAGCGAGGGATGGAGCACAGATACGCAGTATTTT. Translated, it gives CASSEGWSTDTQYF. Full variable domain (outside the CDR3, taken from reference TRBV7-7 and TRBJ2-3): GAGVSQSPRYKVTKRGQDVTLRCDPISSHATLYWYQQALGQGPEFLTYFNYEAQPDKSGLPSDRFSAERPEGSISTLTIQRTEQRDSAMYRCASSEGWSTDTQYFGPGTRLTVL.

The V call is TRBV27, the J call TRBJ2-1; D gene ambiguous. This CDR3 has 11 residues. Trimming removed 4 bases from V and 10 bases from J, with 8 bases in between. Germline V gene lookup returns CDR1 MNHEY and CDR2 SMNVEV (reference sequence). The CDR3 DNA sequence: TGTGCCAGCAGTTACTTTGGGGAGCAGTTCTTC. Its protein is CASSYFGEQFF.

This chain connects TRBV11-2 to TRBJ2-1, with D maybe TRBD2 (6 bases). The germline V gene has CDR1 SGHAT and CDR2 FQNNGV. The V gene lost 1 base and the J gene lost 3 bases, with 13 bases spanning the gap. The CDR3 loop spans 16 amino acids. In DNA, the CDR3 is TGTGCCAGCAGCTTAGTCCTAGCGAAGGACTACAATGAGCAGTTCTTC. As protein: CASSLVLAKDYNEQFF.

This clonotype showed up just a few times. This chain joins TRBV4-3 and TRBJ1-2; D is undetermined. The CDR3 sequence is 16 residues long. Trimming pared 0 bases from V and 5 bases from J, leaving 16 bases between. From germline, CDR1 is LGHNA and CDR2 YSLEER. This chain's CDR3 is CASSQDTPERLYGYTF. CDR3 DNA sequence: TGCGCCAGCAGCCAAGATACGCCAGAAAGATTATATGGCTACACCTTC.

The chain links TRBV7-9 to TRBJ2-6; 7 bases are shared with TRBD1. The CDR3 contains 15 residues. Germline V gives CDR1 SEHNR, CDR2 FQNEAQ (reference sequence). V gave up 11 bases and J gave up 0 bases; unmatched junction bases: 7. CDR3 coding DNA: TGTGCCGAGGACAGGTCATACTCTGGGGCCAACGTCCTGACTTTC. It codes for CAEDRSYSGANVLTF. Drawing the rest from reference TRBV7-9 and TRBJ2-6, the complete variable domain is DTGVSQNPRHKITKRGQNVTFRCDPISEHNRLYWYRQTLGQGPEFLTYFQNEAQLEKSRLLSDRFSAERPKGSFSTLEIQRTEQGDSAMYLCAEDRSYSGANVLTFGAGSRLTVL.

The chain employs TRBV5-6 and TRBJ2-3; weak D call: TRBD1 (6 bases). The V end was cut by 4 bases, the J end by 2 bases, with 20 bases between. Germline CDR1 and CDR2: SGHDT and YYEEEE. The CDR3 length is 17 residues. The CDR3 DNA is TGTGCCAGCAGCCTTTATGGGATTCAGGGGCCCACAGATACGCAGTATTTT. It specifies CASSLYGIQGPTDTQYF.

The rearrangement links TRBV3-1 to TRBJ2-2; a possible D gene is TRBD1 (6 bases). V was clipped by 3 bases and J by 6 bases, with 8 bases between them. This CDR3 spans 13 amino acids. In germline, CDR1 is LGHDT, CDR2 YNNKEL (reference sequence). Written as DNA, the CDR3 is TGTGCCAGCAGCCAGTGGGGGCCCGGGGAGCTGTTTTTT. This gives the protein CASSQWGPGELFF.

This chain connects TRBV12-3 or TRBV12-4 to TRBJ1-2; weak D call: TRBD1 (5 bases). This CDR3 contains 15 residues. V lost 0 bases, J lost 7 bases, and 15 bases lay in between. The CDR3 region has the DNA TGTGCCAGCAGTTTAGCCGTCCCGGGGGTGGGTGGCTACACCTTC. Residues: CASSLAVPGVGGYTF.

This chain uses TRBV5-4 with TRBJ2-7; D is undetermined. The CDR3 covers 13 residues. CDR1 is SGHNT and CDR2 is YYREEE in the germline V gene (reference sequence). Trimming shortened V by 5 bases and J by 0 bases, and 9 bases separated the two germline ends. CDR3 in DNA: TGTGCCAGCAGGGCACGAAGCTCCTACGAGCAGTACTTC. Its translation: CASRARSSYEQYF.

J is TRBJ1-1 and V is TRBV20-1, with D maybe TRBD1 (5 bases). The germline V gene has CDR1 DFQATT and CDR2 SNEGSKA (reference sequence). The germline V and J ends were trimmed by 7 bases and 3 bases, with 12 bases remaining between them. The CDR3 extends over 12 amino acids. CDR3 region: CSVPGLYTEAFF. CDR3 DNA: TGCAGTGTTCCAGGGTTGTACACTGAAGCTTTCTTT.

This clonotype turned up a few times. The rearrangement links TRBV5-1 to TRBJ2-2, with 9 bases lining up with TRBD1. V gave up 4 bases and J gave up 6 bases; unmatched junction bases: 7. CDR3 length equals 15 residues. Germline CDR1 is SGHRS and CDR2 is YFSETQ. The chain's CDR3 is CASSGGQGVAGELFF. The CDR3 DNA reads as TGCGCCAGCAGCGGGGGACAGGGTGTCGCCGGGGAGCTGTTTTTT.

The CDR3 is CASSLGHTDADTQYF. For the CDR3, the DNA is TGCGCCAGCAGCTTGGGGCACACAGACGCGGATACGCAGTATTTT. The chain couples TRBV5-1 to TRBJ2-3; D is unclear. The V end was cut by 0 bases, the J end by 6 bases, with 14 bases between. Germline V gives CDR1 SGHRS, CDR2 YFSETQ. This CDR3 is built from 15 residues.

The sample holds a few counts of this clonotype. The CDR3 DNA sequence: TGCAGTGCTAGAGATCGGGGAGCCAAAAACATTCAGTACTTC. Translating gives CSARDRGAKNIQYF. The chain recombines TRBV20-1 with TRBJ2-4, with a possible D match to TRBD2 (5 bases). The CDR3 extends over 14 amino acids. Trimming took off 0 bases at V and 0 bases at J, with 6 bases between the two ends. Germline V gene lookup returns CDR1 DFQATT and CDR2 SNEGSKA (reference sequence).

The chain is built from TRBV7-2 and TRBJ2-7, with a possible D match to TRBD2 (6 bases). V gave up 3 bases and J gave up 4 bases, with 10 bases separating them. This CDR3 has 13 residues. Per the germline V gene, CDR1 is SGHTA and CDR2 is FQGNSA. The CDR3 loop is CASSLDYPYEQYF. The CDR3 region has the DNA TGTGCCAGCAGCTTGGACTATCCATACGAGCAGTACTTC. The complete variable domain, with remaining parts taken from reference TRBV7-2 and TRBJ2-7, reads GAGVSQSPSNKVTEKGKDVELRCDPISGHTALYWYRQSLGQGLEFLIYFQGNSAPDKSGLPSDRFSAERTGGSVSTLTIQRTQQEDSAVYLCASSLDYPYEQYFGPGTRLTVT.

This clonotype came up a few times. The chain has TRBV7-2 and TRBJ2-1; the match to TRBD2 covers 8 bases. V lost 5 bases and J lost 4; bases outside the gene matches: 10. This CDR3 spans 16 amino acids. Germline values: CDR1 SGHTA, CDR2 FQGNSA. Here the CDR3 reads CASSRGGASGYNEQFF. The DNA for the CDR3 is TGTGCCAGCAGCCGAGGTGGGGCTAGCGGGTACAATGAGCAGTTCTTC.

This clonotype has a count of ten or more. The chain is built from TRBV7-8 and TRBJ2-2; the match to TRBD2 covers 12 bases. V trimming: 5 bases; J trimming: 6 bases; junction bases outside the gene matches: 7. The CDR3 runs 16 residues. The V gene's germline CDR1 is SGHVS and CDR2 FQNEAQ. In nucleotides, the CDR3 is TGTGCCAGCAGCCAACTAGCGGGGGGTTCCTCCGGGGAGCTGTTTTTT. It yields the protein CASSQLAGGSSGELFF.

This chain joins TRBV7-2 and TRBJ1-2; no reliable D call. V lost 1 base to trimming and J lost 7 bases, with 7 bases between them. Germline values: CDR1 SGHTA, CDR2 FQGNSA. This CDR3 spans 12 amino acids. The CDR3 bases are TGTGCCAGCAGCTTAGTCACCGGTGGCTACACCTTC. Encoded protein: CASSLVTGGYTF.

This sequence joins TRBV29-1 and TRBJ2-3, with 11 bases that match TRBD2. Losses at the gene ends were 3 bases for V and 2 bases for J; bases not matched to a gene: 4. Germline lookup yields CDR1 SQVTM and CDR2 ANQGSEA. CDR3 length: 15 residues. DNA of the CDR3: TGCAGCGTTGACGGGACTAGCGGATACACAGATACGCAGTATTTT. Its protein is CSVDGTSGYTDTQYF.

This rearrangement joins TRBV27 to TRBJ2-7, with unresolved D. The CDR3 sequence is 11 residues long. The germline CDR1 and CDR2 sequences are MNHEY and SMNVEV (reference sequence). V dropped 7 bases and J dropped 7 bases, with 11 bases sitting between them. The DNA of the CDR3 is TGTGCCAGCACCGTCTGGGTGGAGCAGTACGTC. This encodes CASTVWVEQYV.

The V call is TRBV9, the J call TRBJ1-1; D unclear. This CDR3 comprises 15 residues. The germline V gene has CDR1 SGDLS and CDR2 YYNGEE. Trimming removed 3 bases from V and 0 bases from J, with 12 bases in between. CDR3 region: CASSAVPGLNTEAFF. The CDR3 coding sequence is TGTGCCAGCAGCGCAGTGCCCGGGTTGAACACTGAAGCTTTCTTT.

This chain uses TRBV7-9 with TRBJ2-3; D is perhaps TRBD1 (6 bases). V shed 0 bases and J shed 5 bases, with 12 bases lying between them. The CDR3 is 15 amino acids. Germline V gene lookup returns CDR1 SEHNR and CDR2 FQNEAQ (reference sequence). CDR3 loop: CASSLAQGNQDTQYF. The CDR3 nucleotides are TGTGCCAGCAGCTTAGCCCAGGGGAATCAAGATACGCAGTATTTT.

The chain uses TRBV6-4 and TRBJ2-2, with no clear D. V lost 4 bases and J lost 4, with 10 bases in between. This CDR3 spans 14 amino acids. CDR1 and CDR2 (germline): MRHNA, SNTAGT. CDR3 in amino acids: CASSATGPTGELFF. The DNA of the CDR3 is TGTGCCAGCAGTGCCACCGGGCCCACCGGGGAGCTGTTTTTT.

The V and J genes are TRBV10-3 and TRBJ1-1, with D perhaps TRBD1 (5 bases). Per the germline V gene, CDR1 is ENHRY and CDR2 is SYGVKD. The length of the CDR3 is 12 residues. The V end was cut by 9 bases, the J end by 2 bases, with 10 bases between. The CDR3 coding sequence is TGTGCCATACGCAGGGATAACACTGAAGCTTTCTTT. It codes for CAIRRDNTEAFF.

V is TRBV7-9 and J is TRBJ2-1; D is ambiguous. Germline loops: CDR1 SEHNR, CDR2 FQNEAQ (reference sequence). The CDR3 sequence is 12 residues long. V lost 0 bases and J lost 9, with 6 bases in between. In DNA, the CDR3 is TGTGCCAGCAGCTTAGCCCTCGGTGAGCAGTTCTTC. This sequence encodes CASSLALGEQFF. Variable domain in full (rest from reference TRBV7-9 and TRBJ2-1): DTGVSQNPRHKITKRGQNVTFRCDPISEHNRLYWYRQTLGQGPEFLTYFQNEAQLEKSRLLSDRFSAERPKGSFSTLEIQRTEQGDSAMYLCASSLALGEQFFGPGTRLTVL.